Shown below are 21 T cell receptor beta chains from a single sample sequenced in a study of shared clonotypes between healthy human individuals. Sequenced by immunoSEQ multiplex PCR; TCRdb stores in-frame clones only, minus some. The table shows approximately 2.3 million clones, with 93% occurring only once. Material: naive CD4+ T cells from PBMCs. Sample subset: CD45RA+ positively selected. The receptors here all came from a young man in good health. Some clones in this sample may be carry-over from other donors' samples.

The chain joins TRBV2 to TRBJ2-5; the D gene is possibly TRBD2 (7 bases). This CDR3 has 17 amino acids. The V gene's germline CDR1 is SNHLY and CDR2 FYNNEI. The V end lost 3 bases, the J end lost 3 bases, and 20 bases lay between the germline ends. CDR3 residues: CASSELRAGATKETQYF. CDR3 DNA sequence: TGTGCCAGCAGTGAGCTCCGGGCGGGGGCCACCAAAGAGACCCAGTACTTC. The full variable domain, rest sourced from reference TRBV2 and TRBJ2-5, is EPEVTQTPSHQVTQMGQEVILRCVPISNHLYFYWYRQILGQKVEFLVSFYNNEISEKSEIFDDQFSVERPDGSNFTLKIRSTKLEDSAMYFCASSELRAGATKETQYFGPGTRLLVL.

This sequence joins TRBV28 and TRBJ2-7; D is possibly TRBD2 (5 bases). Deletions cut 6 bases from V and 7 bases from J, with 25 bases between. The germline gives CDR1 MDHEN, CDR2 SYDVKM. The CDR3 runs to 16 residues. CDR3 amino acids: CASRSPSANGRGEQYF. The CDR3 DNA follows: TGTGCCAGCAGGTCACCAAGCGCAAATGGCCGGGGAGAGCAGTACTTC. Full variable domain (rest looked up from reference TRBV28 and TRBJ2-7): DVKVTQSSRYLVKRTGEKVFLECVQDMDHENMFWYRQDPGLGLRLIYFSYDVKMKEKGDIPEGYSVSREKKERFSLILESASTNQTSMYLCASRSPSANGRGEQYFGPGTRLTVT.

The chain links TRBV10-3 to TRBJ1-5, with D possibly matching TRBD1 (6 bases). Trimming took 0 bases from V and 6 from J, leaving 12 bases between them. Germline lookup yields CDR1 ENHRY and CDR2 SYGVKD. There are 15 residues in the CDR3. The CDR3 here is CAISESKGVRQPQHF. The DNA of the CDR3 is TGTGCCATCAGTGAGTCGAAGGGGGTTCGTCAGCCCCAGCATTTT.

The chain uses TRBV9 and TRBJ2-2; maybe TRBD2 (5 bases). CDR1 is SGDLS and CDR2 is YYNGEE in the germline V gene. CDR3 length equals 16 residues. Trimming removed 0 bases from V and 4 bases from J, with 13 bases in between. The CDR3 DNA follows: TGTGCCAGCAGCGTAGCCGCAGGAGGAGGCACCGGGGAGCTGTTTTTT. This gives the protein CASSVAAGGGTGELFF.

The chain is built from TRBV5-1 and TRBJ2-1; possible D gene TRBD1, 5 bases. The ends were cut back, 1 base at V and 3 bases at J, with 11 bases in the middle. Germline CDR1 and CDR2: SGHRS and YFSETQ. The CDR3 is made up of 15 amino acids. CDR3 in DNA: TGCGCCAGCAGCTTGCGACAGAACCACTACAATGAGCAGTTCTTC. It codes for CASSLRQNHYNEQFF.

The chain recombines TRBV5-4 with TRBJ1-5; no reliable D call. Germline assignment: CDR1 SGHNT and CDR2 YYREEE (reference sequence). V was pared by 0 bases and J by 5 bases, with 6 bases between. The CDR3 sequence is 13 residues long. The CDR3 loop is CASSLGLDQPQHF. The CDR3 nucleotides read TGTGCCAGCAGCTTGGGATTAGATCAGCCCCAGCATTTT.

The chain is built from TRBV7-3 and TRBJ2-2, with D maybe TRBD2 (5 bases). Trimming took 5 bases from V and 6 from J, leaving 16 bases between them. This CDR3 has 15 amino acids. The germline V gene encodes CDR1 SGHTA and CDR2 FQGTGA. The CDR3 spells CASSLLPEAAGELFF. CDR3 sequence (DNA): TGTGCCAGCAGCCTCCTACCGGAGGCTGCCGGGGAGCTGTTTTTT.

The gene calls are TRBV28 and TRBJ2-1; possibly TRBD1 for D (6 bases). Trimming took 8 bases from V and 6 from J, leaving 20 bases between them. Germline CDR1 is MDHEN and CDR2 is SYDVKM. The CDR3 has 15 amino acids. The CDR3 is CASSSGASSVNEQFF. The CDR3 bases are TGTGCCAGCTCTTCAGGGGCCTCCTCGGTCAATGAGCAGTTCTTC.

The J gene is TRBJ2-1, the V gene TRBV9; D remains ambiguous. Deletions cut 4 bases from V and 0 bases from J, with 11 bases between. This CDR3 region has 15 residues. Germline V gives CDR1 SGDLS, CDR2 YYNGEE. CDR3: CASSMAPGSYNEQFF. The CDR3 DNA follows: TGTGCCAGCAGCATGGCACCGGGCTCCTACAATGAGCAGTTCTTC.

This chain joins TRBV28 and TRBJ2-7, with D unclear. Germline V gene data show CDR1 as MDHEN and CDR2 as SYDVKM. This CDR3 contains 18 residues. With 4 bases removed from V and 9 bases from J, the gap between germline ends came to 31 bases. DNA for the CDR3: TGTGCCAGCAGTTCCCCAGTTAGGTCCACATACGACCTACGAGGGCAGTACTTC. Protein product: CASSSPVRSTYDLRGQYF.

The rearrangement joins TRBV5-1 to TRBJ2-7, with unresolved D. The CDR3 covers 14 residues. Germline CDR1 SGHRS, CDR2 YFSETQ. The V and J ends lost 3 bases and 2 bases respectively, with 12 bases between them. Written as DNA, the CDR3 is TGCGCCAGCAGCTCCCCGATTCGGACCTACGAGCAGTACTTC. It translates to CASSSPIRTYEQYF.

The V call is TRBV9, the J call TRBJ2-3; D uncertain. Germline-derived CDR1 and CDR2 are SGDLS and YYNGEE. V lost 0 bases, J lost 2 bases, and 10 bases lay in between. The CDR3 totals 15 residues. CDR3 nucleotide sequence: TGTGCCAGCAGCGTAGGAAACGGGTACACAGATACGCAGTATTTT. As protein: CASSVGNGYTDTQYF.

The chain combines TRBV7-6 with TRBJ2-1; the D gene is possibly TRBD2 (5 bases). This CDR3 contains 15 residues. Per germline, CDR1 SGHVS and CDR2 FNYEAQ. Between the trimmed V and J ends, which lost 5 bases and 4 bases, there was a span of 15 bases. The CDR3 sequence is CASSPLSGRYNEQFF. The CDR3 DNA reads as TGTGCCAGCAGCCCCCTATCGGGGAGATACAATGAGCAGTTCTTC.

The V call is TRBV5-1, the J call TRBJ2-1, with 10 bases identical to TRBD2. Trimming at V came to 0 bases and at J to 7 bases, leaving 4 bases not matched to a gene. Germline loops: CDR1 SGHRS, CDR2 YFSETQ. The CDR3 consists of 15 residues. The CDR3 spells CASSLVPTSGNEQFF. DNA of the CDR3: TGCGCCAGCAGCTTGGTGCCGACTAGCGGGAATGAGCAGTTCTTC.

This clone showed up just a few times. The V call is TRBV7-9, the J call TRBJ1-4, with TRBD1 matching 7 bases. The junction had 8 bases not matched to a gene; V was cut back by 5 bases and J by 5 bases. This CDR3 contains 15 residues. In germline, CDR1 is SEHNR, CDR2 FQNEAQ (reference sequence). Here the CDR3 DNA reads TGTGCCAGCAGCCCGCGGGACAGTTTCAATGAAAAACTGTTTTTT. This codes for CASSPRDSFNEKLFF.

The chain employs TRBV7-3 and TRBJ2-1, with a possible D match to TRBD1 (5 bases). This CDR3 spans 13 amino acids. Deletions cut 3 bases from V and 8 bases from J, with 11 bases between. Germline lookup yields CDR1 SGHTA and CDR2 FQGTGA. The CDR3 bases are TGTGCCAGCAGCTTCGGACACGCCGATGAGCAGTTCTTC. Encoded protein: CASSFGHADEQFF.

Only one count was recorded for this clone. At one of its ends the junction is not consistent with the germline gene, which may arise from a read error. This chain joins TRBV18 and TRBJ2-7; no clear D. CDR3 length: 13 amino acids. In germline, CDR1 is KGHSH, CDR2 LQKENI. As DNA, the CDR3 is TGTGCCAGCTCACCCACGTATCTGGACGACCAGTACTTC. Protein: CASSPTYLDDQYF.

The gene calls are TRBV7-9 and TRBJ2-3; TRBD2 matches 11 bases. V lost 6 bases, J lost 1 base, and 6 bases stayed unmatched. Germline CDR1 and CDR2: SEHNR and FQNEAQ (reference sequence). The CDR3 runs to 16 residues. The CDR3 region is CASSNSGRARTDTQYF. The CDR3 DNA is TGTGCCAGCAGTAATAGCGGGAGGGCCCGCACAGATACGCAGTATTTT.

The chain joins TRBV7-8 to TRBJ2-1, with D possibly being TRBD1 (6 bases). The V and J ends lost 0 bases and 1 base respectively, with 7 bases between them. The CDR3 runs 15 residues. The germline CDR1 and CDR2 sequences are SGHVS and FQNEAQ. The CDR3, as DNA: TGTGCCAGCAGCTTAGCCACAGGGTCCTACAATGAGCAGTTCTTC. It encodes CASSLATGSYNEQFF.

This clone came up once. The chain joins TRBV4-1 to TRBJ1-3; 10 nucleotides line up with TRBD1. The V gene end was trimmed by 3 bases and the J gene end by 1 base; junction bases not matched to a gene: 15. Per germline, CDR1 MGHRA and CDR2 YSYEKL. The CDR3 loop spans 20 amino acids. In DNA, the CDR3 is TGCGCCAGCAGCCAGGACCGACAGGGGGCGATGCTTGTGTCTGGAAACACCATATATTTT. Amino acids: CASSQDRQGAMLVSGNTIYF.

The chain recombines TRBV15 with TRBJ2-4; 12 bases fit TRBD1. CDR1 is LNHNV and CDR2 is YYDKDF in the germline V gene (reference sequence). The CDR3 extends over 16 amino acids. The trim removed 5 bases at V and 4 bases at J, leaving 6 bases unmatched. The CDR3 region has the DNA TGTGCCACCAGCGGACCGGGACAGGGGGCGAAAAACATTCAGTACTTC. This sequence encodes CATSGPGQGAKNIQYF. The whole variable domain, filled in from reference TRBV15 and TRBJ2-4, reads DAMVIQNPRYQVTQFGKPVTLSCSQTLNHNVMYWYQQKSSQAPKLLFHYYDKDFNNEADTPDNFQSRRPNTSFCFLDIRSPGLGDTAMYLCATSGPGQGAKNIQYFGAGTRLSVL.